These T cell receptor beta chains were read from a single sample in a study of post-analysis software for immune sequencing data. TCRdb called the PCR reads again in MiXCR, with one record for every CDR3 protein. The sample carries 400,000 to 500,000 distinct CDR3 sequences, 39% recorded once. Sample: blood. These receptors all stem from a girl aged 2 to 10 with multiple sclerosis. Each CDR3 is given with its conserved first and last residue. The order of the fields is D gene, J gene, V gene, clone size, CDR3 protein, CDR3 DNA. The D gene is left open where the match is weak. The listing skips clone size in some rows; elsewhere it reads once, few, many or a size class.

>TRBD1|TRBJ2-3|TRBV30|-
CASAPTGGITDTQYF
TGTGCCTCCGCCCCGACAGGGGGCATCACAGATACGCAGTATTTT
>-|TRBJ2-1|TRBV4-3|few
CASSQDGGLGYYNEQFF
TGCGCCAGCAGCCAAGATGGAGGGCTAGGTTACTACAATGAGCAGTTCTTC
>-|TRBJ2-3|TRBV9|-
CASSVGPSSFTDTQYF
TGTGCCAGCAGCGTAGGGCCTAGCAGTTTCACAGATACGCAGTATTTT
>TRBD1|TRBJ2-7|TRBV7-9|few
CASSPGTGRLSHPEQYF
TGTGCCAGCAGCCCGGGGACAGGTCGGTTGAGCCACCCTGAGCAGTACTTC
>-|TRBJ1-1|TRBV12-3/TRBV12-4|-
CASGNGWGSTEAFF
TGTGCCAGCGGTAACGGTTGGGGGAGCACTGAAGCTTTCTTT
>TRBD2|TRBJ2-1|TRBV7-2|few
CASSLISGSSYNEQFF
TGTGCCAGCAGCCTCATTAGCGGGAGCTCCTACAATGAGCAGTTCTTC
>-|TRBJ1-5|TRBV5-1|-
CASSETGWNQPQHF
TGCGCCAGCAGCGAAACGGGTTGGAATCAGCCCCAGCATTTT
>-|TRBJ1-5|TRBV20-1|-
CSAAGRVNQPQHF
TGCAGTGCCGCAGGGAGGGTCAATCAGCCCCAGCATTTT
>TRBD1|TRBJ2-1|TRBV12-3/TRBV12-4|-
CASSLGDRVKNEQFF
TGTGCCAGCAGTTTGGGGGACAGGGTGAAAAATGAGCAGTTCTTC
>-|TRBJ2-5|TRBV11-2|-
CASSPVGTGPSETQYF
TGTGCCAGCAGCCCCGTAGGAACAGGCCCTTCAGAGACCCAGTACTTC
>-|TRBJ1-4|TRBV7-9|-
CASSLVHPTNEKLFF
TGTGCCAGCAGCTTAGTCCATCCAACTAATGAAAAACTGTTTTTT